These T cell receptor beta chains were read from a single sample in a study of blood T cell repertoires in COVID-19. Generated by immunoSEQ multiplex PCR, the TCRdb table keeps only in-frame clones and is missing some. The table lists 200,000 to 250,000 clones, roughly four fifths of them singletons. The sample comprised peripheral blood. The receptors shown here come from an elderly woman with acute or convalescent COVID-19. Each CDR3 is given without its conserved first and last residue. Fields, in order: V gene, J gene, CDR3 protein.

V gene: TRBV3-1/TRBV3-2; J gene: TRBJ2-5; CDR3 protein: ASSTLAKETQY
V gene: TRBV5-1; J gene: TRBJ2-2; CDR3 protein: ASSSHEHGELF
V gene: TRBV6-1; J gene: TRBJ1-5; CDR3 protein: ASSELGLYSNQPQH
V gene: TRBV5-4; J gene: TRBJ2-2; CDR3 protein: ASSKTTRKGGELF
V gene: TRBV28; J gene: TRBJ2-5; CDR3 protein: ASSSQGAGETQY
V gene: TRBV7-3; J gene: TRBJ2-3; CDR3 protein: ASSSGQGGSDTQY
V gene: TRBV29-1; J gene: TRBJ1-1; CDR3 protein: SVSFSEAF
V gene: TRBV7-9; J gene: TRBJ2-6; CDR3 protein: ASSLARRGQGANVLT
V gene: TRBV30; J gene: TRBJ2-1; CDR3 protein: AWSVGGSRNEQF
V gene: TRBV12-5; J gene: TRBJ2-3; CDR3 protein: ASGLVRSSGDTNTQY
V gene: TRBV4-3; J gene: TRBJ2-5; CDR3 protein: ASSQKWTGQETQY
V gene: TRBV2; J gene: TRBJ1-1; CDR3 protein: ASSEPGGPEAF
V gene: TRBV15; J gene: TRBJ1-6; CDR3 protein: ATSSSTSGLH
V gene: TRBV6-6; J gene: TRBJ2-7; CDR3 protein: ASSYEYEQY
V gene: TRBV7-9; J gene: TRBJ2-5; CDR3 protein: ASSLVQGAETQY
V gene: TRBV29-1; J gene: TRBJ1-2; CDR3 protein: SVEAAGRHT
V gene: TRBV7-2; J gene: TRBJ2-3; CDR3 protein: ASSQLAGGGTDTQY
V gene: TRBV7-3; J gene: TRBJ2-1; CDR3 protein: ASSRGGTEQF
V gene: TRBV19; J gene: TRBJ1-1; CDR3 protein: ASSTTDRGREAF
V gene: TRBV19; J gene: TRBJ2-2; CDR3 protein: ASTRGRNTGELF
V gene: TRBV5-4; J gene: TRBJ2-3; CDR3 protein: ASSPPPGQGLSDTQY
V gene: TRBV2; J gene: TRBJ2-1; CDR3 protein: ASSVLNEQF
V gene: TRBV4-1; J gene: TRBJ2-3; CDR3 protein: ASSQGLAGVLTDTQY
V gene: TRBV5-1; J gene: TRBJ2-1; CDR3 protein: ASSPLAGGPGNEQF
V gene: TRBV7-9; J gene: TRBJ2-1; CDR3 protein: ASSQQGFEQF
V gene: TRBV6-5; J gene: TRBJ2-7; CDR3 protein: ASRRAGGDEQY
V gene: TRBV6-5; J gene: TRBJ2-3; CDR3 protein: ASRNGGAADTQY
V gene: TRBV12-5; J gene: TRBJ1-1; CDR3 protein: ASGAPRALNTEAF
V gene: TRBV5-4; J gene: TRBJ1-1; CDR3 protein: ASSRGGQGGTEAF
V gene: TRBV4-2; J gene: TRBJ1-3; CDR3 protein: ASSQARRGGARGGSGNTIY
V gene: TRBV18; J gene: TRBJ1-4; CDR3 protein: ASSPRQPEKLF
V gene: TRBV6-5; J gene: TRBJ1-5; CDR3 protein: ASTRSRTGEQPQH
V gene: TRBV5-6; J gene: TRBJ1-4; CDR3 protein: ASSWDRGFEKLF
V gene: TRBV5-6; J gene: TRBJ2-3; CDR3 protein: ASSLYGITDTQY
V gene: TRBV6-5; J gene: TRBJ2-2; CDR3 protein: ASSSRGGGTGELF
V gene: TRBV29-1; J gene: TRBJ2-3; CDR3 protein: SVTLQGTDTQY
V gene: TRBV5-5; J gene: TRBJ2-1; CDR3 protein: ASSSRFEGSYNEQF
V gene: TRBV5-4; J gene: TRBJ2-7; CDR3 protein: ASSPGTGDGYEQY
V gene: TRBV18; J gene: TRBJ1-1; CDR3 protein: ASSPRTGLNTEAF
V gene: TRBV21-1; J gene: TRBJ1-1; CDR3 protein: PYQAGERGDTEAF
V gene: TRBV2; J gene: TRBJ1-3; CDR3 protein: ASSEIRGSGNTIY
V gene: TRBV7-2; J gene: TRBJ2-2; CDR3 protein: ASSLLDRRNTGELF
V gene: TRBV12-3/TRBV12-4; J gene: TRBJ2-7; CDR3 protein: ASTRGHPHEQY
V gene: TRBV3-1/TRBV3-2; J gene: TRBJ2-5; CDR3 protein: ASSQAPGLAGGGETQY
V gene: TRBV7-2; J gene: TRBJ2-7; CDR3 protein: ASSSDGRAGAHEQY
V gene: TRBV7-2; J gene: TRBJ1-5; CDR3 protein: ASSLGGTGVSQPQH
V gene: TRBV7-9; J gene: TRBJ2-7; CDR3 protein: ASSTSSYEQY